Given below is one T cell receptor (beta chain) in context. Germline CDR1 MGHRA, CDR2 YSYEKL. The CDR3 contains 15 residues. Unmatched junction bases numbered 3, after V lost 1 base and J lost 3 bases. TCRdb's table, derived via immunoSEQ multiplex PCR, lists solely in-frame clones and lacks some. The sample has 45,000 to 75,000 clones, around 94% seen once. Naive CD4 T cells, CD45RO-negative and CD62L-positive, were flow-sorted from PBMCs. This entry is derived from a study of human versus mouse CDR3 diversity and MHC coevolution. The clonotype was recovered from a person between 60 and 69 years old in good health. Specimen: naive CD4+ T cells from blood. Subset indicated: CD45RO-negative CD62L-positive naive CD4 T cells. The V gene is TRBV4-1, the J gene TRBJ1-2; TRBD1 matches 9 bases. The CDR3 loop reads CASSQGDRDYYGYTF. The CDR3 coding sequence is TGCGCCAGCAGCCAAGGGGACAGGGACTACTATGGCTACACCTTC.